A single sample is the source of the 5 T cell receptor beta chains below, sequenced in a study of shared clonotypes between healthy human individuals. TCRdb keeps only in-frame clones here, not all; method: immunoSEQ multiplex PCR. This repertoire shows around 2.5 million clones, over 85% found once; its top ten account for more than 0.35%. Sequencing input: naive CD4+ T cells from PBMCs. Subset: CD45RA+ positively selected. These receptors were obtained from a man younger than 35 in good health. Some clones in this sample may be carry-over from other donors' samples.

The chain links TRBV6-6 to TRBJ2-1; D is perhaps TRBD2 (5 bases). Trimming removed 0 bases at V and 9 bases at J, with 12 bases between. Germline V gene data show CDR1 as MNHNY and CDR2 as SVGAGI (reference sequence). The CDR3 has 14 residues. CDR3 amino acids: CASSYSPGFSEQFF. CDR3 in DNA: TGTGCCAGCAGTTACTCGCCGGGATTCAGTGAGCAGTTCTTC.

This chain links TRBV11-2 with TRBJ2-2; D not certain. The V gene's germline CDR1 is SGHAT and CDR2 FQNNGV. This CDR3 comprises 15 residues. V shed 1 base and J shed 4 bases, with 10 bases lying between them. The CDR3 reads CASSLVGLITGELFF. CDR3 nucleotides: TGTGCCAGCAGCTTAGTCGGTCTGATCACCGGGGAGCTGTTTTTT.

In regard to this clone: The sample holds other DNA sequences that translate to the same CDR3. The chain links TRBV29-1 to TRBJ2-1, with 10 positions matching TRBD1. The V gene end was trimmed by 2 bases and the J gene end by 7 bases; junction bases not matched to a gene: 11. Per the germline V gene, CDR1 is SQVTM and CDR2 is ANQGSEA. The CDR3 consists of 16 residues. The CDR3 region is CSVESAKRQGANEQFF. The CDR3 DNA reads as TGCAGCGTTGAAAGTGCTAAAAGACAGGGGGCAAATGAGCAGTTCTTC.

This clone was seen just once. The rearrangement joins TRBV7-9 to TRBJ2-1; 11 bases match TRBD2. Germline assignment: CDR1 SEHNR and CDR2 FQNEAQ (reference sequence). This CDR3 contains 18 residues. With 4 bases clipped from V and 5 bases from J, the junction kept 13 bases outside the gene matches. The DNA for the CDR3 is TGTGCCAGCAGCTCAAGACTAGCGGGAAGACTTAGGGACAATGAGCAGTTCTTC. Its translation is CASSSRLAGRLRDNEQFF.

In DNA form, the CDR3 reads TGTGCCAGCAGCCCTGGGAAGGGGGGAAACTATGGCTACACCTTC. Encoded protein: CASSPGKGGNYGYTF. This sequence joins TRBV28 and TRBJ1-2; a possible D gene is TRBD1 (6 bases). This CDR3 spans 15 amino acids. Per germline, CDR1 MDHEN and CDR2 SYDVKM. The V and J ends lost 6 bases and 2 bases respectively, with 16 bases between them.